This T cell receptor (beta chain) was obtained from a study of blood T cell repertoires in COVID-19. Turning to the study itself: Acute and convalescent COVID-19 samples came from the United States, Italy and Spain.

The CDR3 sequence is 13 residues long. Germline assignment: CDR1 MNHEY and CDR2 SVGAGI. The V end was cut by 7 bases, the J end by 2 bases, with 11 bases between. Participant-reported clinical history was the basis for cohort assignment. Here immunoSEQ multiplex PCR was the method, and the copy in TCRdb shows in-frame clones only, minus some. There are roughly 350,000 clones in the sample; more than 85% occur only once, and roughly 18% lies in the top ten. V and J are TRBV6-5 and TRBJ1-1; D is unresolved. Sequencing was performed on PBMCs or T cells enriched from blood (not recorded which). This TCR was recovered from a woman aged 25 to 39 who had recovered from COVID-19. CDR3 region: CASKGAGNTEAFF. The CDR3 DNA sequence: TGTGCCAGCAAGGGAGCTGGAAACACTGAAGCTTTCTTT.